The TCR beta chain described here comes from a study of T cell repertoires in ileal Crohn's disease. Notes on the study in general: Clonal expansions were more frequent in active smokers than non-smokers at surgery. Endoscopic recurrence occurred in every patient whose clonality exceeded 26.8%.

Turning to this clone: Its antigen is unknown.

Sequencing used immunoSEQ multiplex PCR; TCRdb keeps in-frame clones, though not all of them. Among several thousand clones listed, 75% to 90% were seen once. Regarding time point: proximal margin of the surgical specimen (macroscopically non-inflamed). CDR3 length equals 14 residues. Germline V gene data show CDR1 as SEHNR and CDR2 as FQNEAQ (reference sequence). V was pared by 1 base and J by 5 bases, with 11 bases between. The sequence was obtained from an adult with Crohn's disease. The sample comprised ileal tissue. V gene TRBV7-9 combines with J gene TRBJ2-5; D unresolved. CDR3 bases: TGTGCCAGCAGCTTAGAACCCCCGGTGGAGACCCAGTACTTC. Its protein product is CASSLEPPVETQYF.